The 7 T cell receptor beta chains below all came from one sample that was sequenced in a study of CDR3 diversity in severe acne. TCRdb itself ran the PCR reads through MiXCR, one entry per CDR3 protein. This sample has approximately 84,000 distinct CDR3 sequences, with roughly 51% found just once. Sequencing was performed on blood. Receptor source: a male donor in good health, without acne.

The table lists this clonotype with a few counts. CDR3 protein: CASRDQLADNEQFF. In nucleotides, the CDR3 is TGCGCCAGCAGGGACCAACTAGCGGACAATGAGCAGTTCTTC. The chain uses TRBV10-1 and TRBJ2-1, with 8 positions matching TRBD2. Germline assignment: CDR1 WNHNN and CDR2 SYGVQD (reference sequence). Trimming removed 6 bases from V and 5 bases from J; junction bases left unmatched: 6. The CDR3 totals 14 residues.

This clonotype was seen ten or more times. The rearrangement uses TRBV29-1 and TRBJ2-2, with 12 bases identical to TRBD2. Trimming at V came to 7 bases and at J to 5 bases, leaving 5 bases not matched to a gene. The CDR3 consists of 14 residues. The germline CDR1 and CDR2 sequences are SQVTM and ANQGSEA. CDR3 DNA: TGCAGCGCTTGGGGGACTAGCGGGACCGGGGAGCTGTTTTTT. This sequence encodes CSAWGTSGTGELFF.

Here the CDR3 reads CASSFAGTGYGYTF. CDR3 coding DNA: TGCGCCAGCAGCTTTGCGGGCACAGGCTATGGCTACACCTTC. V usage is TRBV5-1 and J usage is TRBJ1-2, with a tentative D call TRBD1 (5 bases). The V and J ends lost 2 bases and 4 bases respectively, with 12 bases between them. The CDR3 sequence is 14 residues long. Germline lookup yields CDR1 SGHRS and CDR2 YFSETQ.

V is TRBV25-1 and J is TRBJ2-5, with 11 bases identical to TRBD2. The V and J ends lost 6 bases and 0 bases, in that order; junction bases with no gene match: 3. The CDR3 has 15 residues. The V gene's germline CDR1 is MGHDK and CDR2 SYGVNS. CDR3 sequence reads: CASRVAGGDQETQYF. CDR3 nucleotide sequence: TGTGCCAGCAGAGTAGCGGGGGGGGACCAAGAGACCCAGTACTTC.

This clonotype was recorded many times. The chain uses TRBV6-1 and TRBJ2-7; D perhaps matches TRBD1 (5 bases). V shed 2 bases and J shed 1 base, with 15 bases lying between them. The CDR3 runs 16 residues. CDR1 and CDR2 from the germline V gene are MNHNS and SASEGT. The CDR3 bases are TGTGCCAGCAGTGAACGTTCGACAGCTGAGTCCTACGAGCAGTACTTC. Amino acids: CASSERSTAESYEQYF.

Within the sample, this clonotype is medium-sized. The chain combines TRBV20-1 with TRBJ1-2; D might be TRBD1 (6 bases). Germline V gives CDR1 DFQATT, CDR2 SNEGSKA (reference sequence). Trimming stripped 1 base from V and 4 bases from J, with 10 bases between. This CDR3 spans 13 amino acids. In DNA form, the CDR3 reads TGCAGTGCTAGAGCCCAGGGGAGCTATGGCTACACCTTC. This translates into CSARAQGSYGYTF.

The CDR3 spells CSAMTSGAQYEQYF. The DNA of the CDR3 is TGCAGTGCTATGACTAGCGGGGCCCAGTACGAGCAGTACTTC. The chain is built from TRBV20-1 and TRBJ2-7; 11 bases line up with TRBD2. Trimming took 4 bases from V and 4 from J; bases not matched to a gene: 6. The CDR3 is 14 residues long. Germline CDR1 is DFQATT and CDR2 is SNEGSKA (reference sequence).